Listed here is a single T cell receptor beta chain. In this sample, this clone turned up once. Which antigen it targets is not known. No per-base quality is available; no much larger clone lies one base away. In the germline V gene, CDR1 corresponds to KGHSH and CDR2 to LQKENI. Reading from cysteine to phenylalanine, the CDR3 counts 15 amino acids. Only the CDR3 region is kept as DNA, spanning 45 bases read in frame from base 1. After removal of 6 bases from V and 5 bases from J, the junction retains 7 bases not matched to a gene. The library was obtained by the immunoSEQ multiplex PCR assay. TCRdb took over this immuneACCESS table, retaining in-frame rearrangements with V and J assigned. Such tables are incomplete; in checked studies, under half of the missing clones stem from an unresolved V gene, and the remainder is unexplained. In all, the sample holds about 58,000 clones, and about 95% of those were seen once. Around 3% of the sample is in the top ten clones.

This entry is derived from a study of technical replicates of blood from a handful of donors (dated by TCRdb to about 2017). The sequencing input was PBMCs. The rearranged segments are TRBV18 and TRBJ2-5, and TRBD1 matches 12 of the central bases. This TCR was sampled from a human donor in good health. Some clones in this sample may be carry-over from other donors' samples. The DNA is TGTGCCAGCTCGTCCGGGACAGGGGGCTCGGAGACCCAGTACTTC. Translated, this gives CASSSGTGGSETQYF. Beyond the CDR3, the reference TRBV18 and TRBJ2-5 genes provide the residues; the full variable domain reads: NAGVMQNPRHLVRRRGQEARLRCSPMKGHSHVYWYRQLPEEGLKFMVYLQKENIIDESGMPKERFSAEFPKEGPSILRIQQVVRGDSAAYFCASSSGTGGSETQYFGPGTRLLVL.